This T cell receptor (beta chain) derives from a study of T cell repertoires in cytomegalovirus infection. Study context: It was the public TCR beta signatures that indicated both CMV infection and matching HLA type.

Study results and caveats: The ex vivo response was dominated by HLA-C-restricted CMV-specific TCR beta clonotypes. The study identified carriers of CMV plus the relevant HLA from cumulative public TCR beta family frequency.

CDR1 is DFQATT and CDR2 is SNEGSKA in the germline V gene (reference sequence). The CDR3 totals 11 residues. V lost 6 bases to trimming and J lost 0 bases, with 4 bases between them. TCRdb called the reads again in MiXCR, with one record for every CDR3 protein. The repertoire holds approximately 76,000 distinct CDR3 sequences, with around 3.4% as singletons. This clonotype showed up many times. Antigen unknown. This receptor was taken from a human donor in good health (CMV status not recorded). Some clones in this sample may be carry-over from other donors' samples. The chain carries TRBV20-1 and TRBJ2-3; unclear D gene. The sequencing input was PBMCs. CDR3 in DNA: TGCAGTGCAGCGAGCACAGATACGCAGTATTTT. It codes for CSAASTDTQYF.